Shown below are 18 T cell receptor beta chains from a single sample sequenced in a study of T cell responses to AZD1222 COVID-19 vaccine. Produced via immunoSEQ multiplex PCR; TCRdb's table is partial and in-frame only. The data hold about 92,000 clones, with around 90% observed a single time. The sequencing here drew on peripheral blood, taken on day 0 of AZD1222 vaccination. The receptors stem from an adult in good health.

The gene calls are TRBV7-9 and TRBJ1-2; TRBD1 aligns across 7 bases. In germline, CDR1 is SEHNR, CDR2 FQNEAQ (reference sequence). Germline trimming cut 1 base from V and 4 bases from J; bases unmatched to any gene: 0. The CDR3 covers 13 residues. CDR3 protein: CASSLGDSYGYTF. CDR3 coding DNA: TGTGCCAGCAGCTTAGGGGACAGCTATGGCTACACCTTC. The complete variable domain, with remaining parts taken from reference TRBV7-9 and TRBJ1-2, reads DTGVSQNPRHKITKRGQNVTFRCDPISEHNRLYWYRQTLGQGPEFLTYFQNEAQLEKSRLLSDRFSAERPKGSFSTLEIQRTEQGDSAMYLCASSLGDSYGYTFGSGTRLTVV.

The chain is built from TRBV5-1 and TRBJ2-3; 11 bases map to TRBD2. In germline, CDR1 is SGHRS, CDR2 YFSETQ. The CDR3 covers 16 residues. V lost 4 bases and J lost 2; bases outside the gene matches: 6. CDR3 amino acids: CASSRGLAVNTDTQYF. The CDR3 DNA reads as TGCGCCAGCAGCAGGGGACTAGCGGTAAACACAGATACGCAGTATTTT.

The gene calls are TRBV18 and TRBJ2-2; 8 bases agree with TRBD1. The germline V gene has CDR1 KGHSH and CDR2 LQKENI. Germline trimming cut 4 bases from V and 0 bases from J; bases unmatched to any gene: 4. The CDR3 extends over 16 amino acids. The CDR3 DNA is TGTGCCAGCTCACAAAACAGGGGGACGAACACCGGGGAGCTGTTTTTT. Translation: CASSQNRGTNTGELFF. The full variable domain, in which reference TRBV18 and TRBJ2-2 provide the parts outside the CDR3, is NAGVMQNPRHLVRRRGQEARLRCSPMKGHSHVYWYRQLPEEGLKFMVYLQKENIIDESGMPKERFSAEFPKEGPSILRIQQVVRGDSAAYFCASSQNRGTNTGELFFGEGSRLTVL.

The rearrangement uses TRBV13 and TRBJ2-1; TRBD2 matches 16 bases. The CDR3 sequence is 16 residues long. Per the germline V gene, CDR1 is PRHDT and CDR2 is FYEKMQ (reference sequence). V dropped 5 bases and J dropped 12; count of bases not matched to a gene: 10. The CDR3 nucleotides are TGTGCCAGCAGCCCCGAAGGGACTAGCGGGGGGGCCAGGCAGTTCTTC. It yields the protein CASSPEGTSGGARQFF.

The chain recombines TRBV10-1 with TRBJ2-7; D perhaps matches TRBD2 (7 bases). Per the germline V gene, CDR1 is WNHNN and CDR2 is SYGVQD (reference sequence). V lost 0 bases, J lost 7 bases, and 16 bases lay in between. The CDR3 sequence is 15 residues long. The CDR3 nucleotides are TGCGCCAGCAGTGAGTCGATATCCAGGGGAGGGGAGCAGTACTTC. Translating it yields CASSESISRGGEQYF.

V is TRBV7-9 and J is TRBJ2-1, with D perhaps matching TRBD2 (6 bases). CDR1 is SEHNR and CDR2 is FQNEAQ in the germline V gene (reference sequence). V gave up 2 bases and J gave up 5 bases, with 16 bases separating them. This CDR3 region has 16 residues. The CDR3 nucleotides are TGTGCCAGCAGCTTATTGGCGGGATGGGGGAACAATGAGCAGTTCTTC. This codes for CASSLLAGWGNNEQFF.

In its sample, this clone was seen once. The V call is TRBV3-1 (or the pseudogene TRBV3-2), the J call TRBJ1-4; D gene uncertain. The CDR3 extends over 14 amino acids. The germline V gene has CDR1 LGHDT and CDR2 YNNKEL (reference sequence). Trimming left V 4 bases short and J 8 bases short, with 14 bases between. As DNA, the CDR3 is TGTGCCAGCAGCCCCCCCATAGGGAACGAAAAACTGTTTTTT. Translation gives CASSPPIGNEKLFF.

This clone was seen a single time. Different DNA sequences within this sample yield the same CDR3. The chain couples TRBV5-1 to TRBJ1-5, with D possibly being TRBD1 (6 bases). The CDR3 has 13 amino acids. Germline V gene sequence: CDR1 SGHRS, CDR2 YFSETQ. The V end was cut by 3 bases, the J end by 5 bases, with 9 bases between. The CDR3 sequence is CASSSQGDQPQHF. The CDR3 bases are TGCGCCAGCAGCTCACAGGGCGATCAGCCCCAGCATTTT.

The chain uses TRBV9 and TRBJ1-2; D may be TRBD1 (6 bases). This CDR3 is built from 15 residues. Germline CDR1 SGDLS, CDR2 YYNGEE. The germline V and J ends were trimmed by 2 bases and 5 bases, with 16 bases remaining between them. The CDR3 DNA follows: TGTGCCAGCAGCGTTACGGTCGGGACACCTTATGGCTACACCTTC. Protein product: CASSVTVGTPYGYTF.

The chain carries TRBV5-8 and TRBJ2-6; D not certain. The CDR3 covers 13 residues. V dropped 3 bases and J dropped 4 bases, with 5 bases sitting between them. In germline, CDR1 is SGHTS, CDR2 YDEGEE. CDR3 in DNA: TGTGCCAGCAGCTCGACCGGGGCCAACGTCCTGACTTTC. Translation gives CASSSTGANVLTF. Complete variable domain (other parts from reference TRBV5-8 and TRBJ2-6): EAGVTQSPTHLIKTRGQQATLRCSPISGHTSVYWYQQALGLGLQFLLWYDEGEERNRGNFPPRFSGRQFPNYSSELNVNALELEDSALYLCASSSTGANVLTFGAGSRLTVL.

The gene calls are TRBV6-6 and TRBJ1-2; D not certain. The V gene lost 4 bases and the J gene lost 2 bases, with 5 bases spanning the gap. The CDR3 totals 12 residues. Looked up from germline, CDR1 is MNHNY and CDR2 is SVGAGI (reference sequence). The CDR3 loop is CASSSENYGYTF. The CDR3 DNA is TGTGCCAGCAGTTCAGAGAACTATGGCTACACCTTC.

This clone was found once. The chain recombines TRBV28 with TRBJ1-4, with D possibly being TRBD1 (6 bases). Germline-derived CDR1 and CDR2 are MDHEN and SYDVKM. The V end lost 3 bases, the J end lost 4 bases, and 24 bases lay between the germline ends. This CDR3 is 19 amino acids long. The CDR3: CASSFAWSQGTENNEKLFF. DNA of the CDR3: TGTGCCAGCAGTTTCGCTTGGTCTCAGGGGACGGAGAATAATGAAAAACTGTTTTTT.

The chain has TRBV2 and TRBJ2-7; TRBD1 matches at 7 bases. The J segment lost 5 bases and the V segment lost 7 bases, leaving 8 bases of the junction unmatched. Germline-derived CDR1 and CDR2 are SNHLY and FYNNEI. This CDR3 contains 13 residues. The CDR3 region is CASNIGGWNEQYF. The CDR3 bases are TGTGCCAGCAACATAGGGGGCTGGAACGAGCAGTACTTC.

On this clone itself: Compared with germline, one end of the junction differs, possibly owing to a read error. This sequence joins TRBV11-2 and TRBJ2-1, with 11 bases that match TRBD2. Looked up from germline, CDR1 is SGHAT and CDR2 is FQNNGV. The CDR3 covers 15 residues. In nucleotides, the CDR3 is TGTGCCAGCAGGTTAGCGGGAGGGTCGAATAATGAGCAGTTCTTC. This encodes CASRLAGGSNNEQFF.

The CDR3 loop is CASSPPGSSSGANVLTF. The DNA for the CDR3 is TGTGCCAGCTCACCACCAGGGTCGAGTTCTGGGGCCAACGTCCTGACTTTC. This chain joins TRBV18 and TRBJ2-6; D is uncertain. The germline V gene encodes CDR1 KGHSH and CDR2 LQKENI. This CDR3 is 17 amino acids long. The ends were cut back, 0 bases at V and 1 base at J, with 10 bases in the middle.

The genes are TRBV29-1 and TRBJ2-2; 8 bases align to TRBD2. This CDR3 region has 16 residues. V was clipped by 8 bases and J by 6 bases; unmatched bases: 17. CDR1 is SQVTM and CDR2 is ANQGSEA in the germline V gene. CDR3 DNA sequence: TGCAGCCCTAGAAGCGGGGGCGGAGAGGCAGCCGGGGAGCTGTTTTTT. Translating gives CSPRSGGGEAAGELFF.

V and J are TRBV5-4 and TRBJ2-5, with a tentative D call TRBD2 (6 bases). This CDR3 region has 15 residues. Trimming took off 0 bases at V and 5 bases at J, with 14 bases between the two ends. Looked up from germline, CDR1 is SGHNT and CDR2 is YYREEE (reference sequence). CDR3 bases: TGTGCCAGCAGCTTGGTGTTCTCGGGGAGGGAGACCCAGTACTTC. Translating it yields CASSLVFSGRETQYF.

A few counts support this clone. The rearrangement joins TRBV5-4 to TRBJ2-2; tentative D call: TRBD1 (6 bases). The CDR3 is 15 residues long. Trimming removed 3 bases from V and 3 bases from J, with 12 bases in between. The germline CDR1 and CDR2 sequences are SGHNT and YYREEE (reference sequence). CDR3 DNA: TGTGCCAGCAGCTCCAGGGGATGGGACACCGGGGAGCTGTTTTTT. It encodes CASSSRGWDTGELFF.